The 25 T cell receptor beta chains presented below share a single source sample, sequenced in a study of blood T cell repertoires in COVID-19. TCRdb's table, derived via immunoSEQ multiplex PCR, lists solely in-frame clones and lacks some. The data hold 250,000 or so clones, with 70% to 85% observed a single time. The sample was peripheral blood. The source is a woman over 75 with acute or convalescent COVID-19.

To note about this clone: The limits of the CDR3 on the DNA are not certain, so only TCRdb's listed CDR3 is given. The chain uses TRBV6-2 or TRBV6-3 and TRBJ2-1; TRBD2, the table's D call, lacks a check against the DNA. CDR1 and CDR2 (germline): MNHEY, SVGEGT. With termini counted, the CDR3 has 15 amino acids. This CDR3 is CASSTSGLVRNEQFF.

CDR3 nucleotides: TGTGCCAGCAGTTCCGCCGGGACTAGCGGCTACGAGCAGTACTTC. This sequence encodes CASSSAGTSGYEQYF. The chain couples TRBV28 to TRBJ2-7; 11 bases are a match to TRBD2. Per the germline V gene, CDR1 is MDHEN and CDR2 is SYDVKM. This CDR3 is built from 15 residues. With 4 bases clipped from V and 3 bases from J, the junction kept 5 bases outside the gene matches.

The chain recombines TRBV18 with TRBJ1-1, with TRBD1 as a possible D gene (5 bases). The CDR3 consists of 13 residues. V was cut by 5 bases and J by 3 bases, with 10 bases left in between. The germline V gene has CDR1 KGHSH and CDR2 LQKENI. The CDR3 region has the DNA TGTGCCAGCTCAGTACAAGGGGACACTGAAGCTTTCTTT. Encoded protein: CASSVQGDTEAFF.

This chain joins TRBV4-2 and TRBJ2-1, with TRBD2 matching 8 bases. This CDR3 is built from 14 residues. Germline CDR1 reads LGHNA; CDR2 reads YNFKEQ. V gave up 1 base and J gave up 11 bases; unmatched junction bases: 7. The CDR3 protein is CASSQVRSGGQQFF. CDR3 DNA sequence: TGTGCCAGCAGCCAAGTTCGTTCGGGGGGGCAGCAGTTCTTC.

V is TRBV28 and J is TRBJ2-7; the D gene is possibly TRBD2 (7 bases). The V end lost 10 bases, the J end lost 6 bases, and 19 bases lay between the germline ends. The CDR3 length is 13 residues. The germline CDR1 and CDR2 sequences are MDHEN and SYDVKM. In DNA form, the CDR3 reads TGTGCCACCACCTTGGGGGGGGGCGTCGAGCAGTACTTC. This codes for CATTLGGGVEQYF.

The genes are TRBV3-1 (or the pseudogene TRBV3-2) and TRBJ1-5; D is perhaps TRBD1 (6 bases). CDR1 and CDR2 (germline): LGHDT, YNNKEL (reference sequence). V gave up 4 bases and J gave up 10 bases, with 20 bases separating them. The CDR3 covers 15 residues. CDR3 in DNA: TGTGCCAGCAGCCGAACGGGACAAGGGGAACGACCCCAGCATTTT. This translates into CASSRTGQGERPQHF.

The chain links TRBV4-3 to TRBJ2-2; the match to TRBD1 covers 8 bases. V shed 4 bases and J 6 bases; nucleotides not matched to a gene: 7. CDR3 length: 15 amino acids. From germline, CDR1 is LGHNA and CDR2 YSLEER. The CDR3 nucleotides read TGCGCCAGCAGCCCCCGACAGGGGTCCGCCGGGGAGCTGTTTTTT. This gives the protein CASSPRQGSAGELFF.

The chain links TRBV3-1 (or the pseudogene TRBV3-2) to TRBJ1-2; D gene ambiguous. Per the germline V gene, CDR1 is LGHDT and CDR2 is YNNKEL (reference sequence). The V end lost 6 bases, the J end lost 0 bases, and 11 bases lay between the germline ends. CDR3 size: 14 residues. The CDR3 reads CASRDYGTNYGYTF. The CDR3 DNA reads as TGTGCCAGCAGAGATTACGGGACTAACTATGGCTACACCTTC.

A few counts support this clone. The V and J genes are TRBV19 and TRBJ1-3; D might be TRBD1 (5 bases). This CDR3 region has 14 residues. V was pared by 5 bases and J by 5 bases, with 13 bases between. Germline CDR1 reads LNHDA; CDR2 reads SQIVND (reference sequence). CDR3 bases: TGTGCCAGTAGTTTCGGGGGTGGCAGAAACACCATATATTTT. Amino acid sequence: CASSFGGGRNTIYF. Using reference TRBV19 and TRBJ1-3 for the parts outside the CDR3, the full variable domain is DGGITQSPKYLFRKEGQNVTLSCEQNLNHDAMYWYRQDPGQGLRLIYYSQIVNDFQKGDIAEGYSVSREKKESFPLTVTSAQKNPTAFYLCASSFGGGRNTIYFGEGSWLTVV.

The genes are TRBV3-1 (or the pseudogene TRBV3-2) and TRBJ1-6; 7 nucleotides agree with TRBD1. The CDR3 runs to 16 residues. Per the germline V gene, CDR1 is LGHDT and CDR2 is YNNKEL (reference sequence). V lost 3 bases to trimming and J lost 7 bases; unmatched junction nucleotides: 9. CDR3 in DNA: TGTGCCAGCAGCCATTATGAACAGGGGAAAAATTCACCCCTCCACTTT. Translating gives CASSHYEQGKNSPLHF.

V gene TRBV6-5 combines with J gene TRBJ1-3; tentative D call: TRBD1 (5 bases). The germline V and J ends were trimmed by 6 bases and 4 bases, with 13 bases remaining between them. Germline V CDR1 and CDR2: MNHEY, SVGAGI. CDR3 length equals 14 residues. CDR3 nucleotide sequence: TGTGCCAGCAGCCCCAGCGGGGCGGGAAACACCATATATTTT. Translation gives CASSPSGAGNTIYF.

This sequence joins TRBV4-3 and TRBJ2-3; unclear D gene. V was cut by 2 bases and J by 2 bases, with 5 bases left in between. CDR1 is LGHNA and CDR2 is YSLEER in the germline V gene. This CDR3 spans 13 amino acids. The CDR3 nucleotides read TGCGCCAGCAGCCAATATTTCACAGATACGCAGTATTTT. This gives the protein CASSQYFTDTQYF.

This chain links TRBV3-1 (or the pseudogene TRBV3-2) with TRBJ1-2, with 10 bases identical to TRBD1. Looked up from germline, CDR1 is LGHDT and CDR2 is YNNKEL (reference sequence). V lost 1 base and J lost 2; bases outside the gene matches: 7. The CDR3 runs 17 residues. The CDR3 loop reads CASSQAATGGLNYGYTF. In nucleotides, the CDR3 is TGTGCCAGCAGCCAAGCCGCGACAGGGGGCCTCAACTATGGCTACACCTTC.

The CDR3 loop is CASSQGVGTGGYNEQFF. CDR3 nucleotides: TGTGCCAGCAGCCAGGGGGTTGGGACAGGGGGCTACAATGAGCAGTTCTTC. The chain carries TRBV4-2 and TRBJ2-1; 11 nucleotides align to TRBD1. The CDR3 consists of 17 residues. In germline, CDR1 is LGHNA, CDR2 YNFKEQ. V dropped 3 bases and J dropped 3; count of bases not matched to a gene: 7.

The chain carries TRBV19 and TRBJ2-1; TRBD1 is a possible D gene (6 bases). The CDR3 is made up of 15 amino acids. In germline, CDR1 is LNHDA, CDR2 SQIVND (reference sequence). The germline V and J ends were trimmed by 7 bases and 0 bases, with 13 bases remaining between them. CDR3 sequence reads: CASKSDRSSYNEQFF. CDR3 nucleotide sequence: TGTGCCAGTAAGTCGGACAGAAGCTCCTACAATGAGCAGTTCTTC.

This sequence joins TRBV28 and TRBJ2-7, with D unresolved. Trimming cost V 6 bases and J 3 bases, with 9 bases left between them. Germline V gene sequence: CDR1 MDHEN, CDR2 SYDVKM. This CDR3 is built from 12 residues. The CDR3 spells CASRGSGYEQYF. The CDR3 DNA is TGTGCCAGCAGGGGTTCGGGCTACGAGCAGTACTTC.

This clone was seen only once. The chain uses TRBV7-9 and TRBJ2-6; 7 nucleotides agree with TRBD1. CDR1 and CDR2 from the germline V gene are SEHNR and FQNEAQ (reference sequence). The V gene end was trimmed by 7 bases and the J gene end by 0 bases; junction bases not matched to a gene: 12. The CDR3 spans 18 residues. CDR3 amino acids: CASTRKGQFSSGANVLTF. The DNA for the CDR3 is TGTGCCAGCACCCGAAAGGGACAGTTTAGCTCTGGGGCCAACGTCCTGACTTTC.

Note on this clone: This same CDR3 is encoded by further DNA sequences in the sample. This chain uses TRBV5-1 with TRBJ2-7; D is unclear. V was clipped by 0 bases and J by 4 bases, with 11 bases between them. The CDR3 is made up of 14 amino acids. Germline V gene lookup returns CDR1 SGHRS and CDR2 YFSETQ. This chain's CDR3 is CASSLVSGGYEQYF. DNA of the CDR3: TGCGCCAGCAGCTTGGTTTCGGGTGGGTACGAGCAGTACTTC.

The chain has TRBV7-3 and TRBJ2-3, with TRBD1 as a possible D gene (5 bases). V lost 1 base, J lost 0 bases, and 11 bases lay in between. The CDR3 runs to 16 residues. In germline, CDR1 is SGHTA, CDR2 FQGTGA. CDR3 in DNA: TGTGCCAGCAGCTTAAATACAGGAACTAGCACAGATACGCAGTATTTT. This sequence encodes CASSLNTGTSTDTQYF.

V is TRBV14 and J is TRBJ2-2; no reliable D call. Germline V gene data show CDR1 as SGHDN and CDR2 as FVKESK. Deletions cut 5 bases from V and 7 bases from J, with 11 bases between. The CDR3 is made up of 13 amino acids. CDR3 DNA sequence: TGTGCCAGCAGCGAGCAACGCGGCGGGGAGCTGTTTTTT. Its translation: CASSEQRGGELFF.

V gene TRBV28 combines with J gene TRBJ2-3; the D gene is possibly TRBD2 (6 bases). Trimming pared 5 bases from V and 2 bases from J, leaving 11 bases between. The CDR3 has 14 amino acids. Germline-derived CDR1 and CDR2 are MDHEN and SYDVKM. Here the CDR3 DNA reads TGTGCCAGCAGTGGGGGACTTCTCACAGATACGCAGTATTTT. It yields the protein CASSGGLLTDTQYF.

The chain recombines TRBV6-5 with TRBJ2-3; D is unresolved. Germline CDR1 and CDR2: MNHEY and SVGAGI. The CDR3 totals 15 residues. Trimming shortened V by 2 bases and J by 1 base, and 10 bases separated the two germline ends. For the CDR3, the DNA is TGTGCCAGCAGTTACCGCGACGGAGGCACAGATACGCAGTATTTT. This encodes CASSYRDGGTDTQYF.

The chain links TRBV28 to TRBJ2-1; 16 nucleotides line up with TRBD2. The CDR3 runs to 18 residues. Per the germline V gene, CDR1 is MDHEN and CDR2 is SYDVKM. With 4 bases clipped from V and 7 bases from J, the junction kept 10 bases outside the gene matches. This CDR3 reads CASSWGLAGGPGVNEQFF. CDR3 coding DNA: TGTGCCAGCAGTTGGGGACTAGCGGGAGGGCCAGGTGTAAATGAGCAGTTCTTC.

This clone was observed a single time. The chain employs TRBV27 and TRBJ2-3; 8 bases are shared with TRBD2. This CDR3 contains 15 residues. Germline V CDR1 and CDR2: MNHEY, SMNVEV (reference sequence). V shed 7 bases and J 4 bases; nucleotides not matched to a gene: 10. CDR3 sequence: CASTPLRGAPDTQYF. CDR3 DNA: TGTGCCAGCACCCCTCTGCGGGGGGCACCAGATACGCAGTATTTT.

The chain joins TRBV4-3 to TRBJ1-3; 7 bases agree with TRBD1. CDR3 length equals 14 residues. V trimming: 8 bases; J trimming: 4 bases; junction bases outside the gene matches: 8. Germline assignment: CDR1 LGHNA and CDR2 YSLEER. CDR3 loop: CASRETGAGNTIYF. The CDR3 bases are TGCGCCAGCCGAGAAACAGGGGCAGGAAACACCATATATTTT.